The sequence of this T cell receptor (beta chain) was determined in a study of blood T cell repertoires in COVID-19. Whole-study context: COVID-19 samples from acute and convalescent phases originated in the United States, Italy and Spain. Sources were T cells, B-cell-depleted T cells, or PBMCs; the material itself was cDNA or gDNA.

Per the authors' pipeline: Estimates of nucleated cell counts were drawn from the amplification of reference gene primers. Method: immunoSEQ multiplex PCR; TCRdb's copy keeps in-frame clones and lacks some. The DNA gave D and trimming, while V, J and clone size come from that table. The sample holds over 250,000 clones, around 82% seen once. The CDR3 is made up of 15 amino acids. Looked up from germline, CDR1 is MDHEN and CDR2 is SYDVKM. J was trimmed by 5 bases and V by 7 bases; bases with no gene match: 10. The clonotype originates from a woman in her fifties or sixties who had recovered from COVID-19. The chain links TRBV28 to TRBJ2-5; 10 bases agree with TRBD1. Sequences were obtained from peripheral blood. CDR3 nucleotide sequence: TGTGCCAGCACCGTCTCCGGACAGGGGGAGGAGACCCAGTACTTC. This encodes CASTVSGQGEETQYF.